The T cell receptor (beta chain) described here comes from a study of T-cell reconstitution after alpha-beta-depleted transplantation in children. There are 12 residues in the CDR3. Trimming shortened V by 5 bases and J by 11 bases, and 10 bases separated the two germline ends. This clonotype has more than one count but fewer than ten. Its cognate antigen is unknown. Study-level points and caveats: It was reported that alpha-beta T cells came from several hundred expanded graft clones (about two months after transplant). A year had passed since transplant, and T-cell counts and diversity by then came mostly from newly produced T cells.

The TCRbeta library was prepared with unique molecular identifiers. MiXCR was run by TCRdb on the PCR reads, yielding one entry per CDR3 protein. The repertoire holds about 460,000 distinct CDR3 sequences, with over 10% as singletons. The specimen was PBMCs, mostly from graft donor cells, collected 180 days after TCRalphabeta/CD19-depleted stem cell transplant. This TCR derives from a female patient aged 2-15 years who had a stem cell transplant for aplastic anemia, so the T cells may come from the graft donor. This chain uses TRBV12-3 or TRBV12-4 with TRBJ1-6, with a weak D call TRBD1 (6 bases). DNA for the CDR3: TGTGCCAGCAGTCCAACAGGGACACCCCTCCACTTT. It is translated as CASSPTGTPLHF.